This T cell receptor (beta chain) stems from a study of CD8 T cells in Susac syndrome. TCR beta sequences were obtained from blood CD8+ and CD4+ T cells. Each multiple sclerosis control was a treatment-naive patient with relapsing-remitting disease that was either stable or active. Purification of the CD8+ and CD4+ T cells relied on negative isolation, and TEMRA cells underwent FACS enrichment. Reverse transcription of about 0.45 to 1 ug RNA was performed with random hexamers. Amplification of TCR beta CDR3 used immunoSEQ multiplex PCR across 54 Vbeta and 13 Jbeta. A single record per CDR3 protein comes from TCRdb applying MiXCR to the immunoSEQ multiplex PCR reads. The sample holds roughly 200,000 distinct CDR3 sequences, roughly 95% seen once. The receptor was isolated from a human donor with multiple sclerosis. The source material was CD8+ T cells from PBMCs.

CDR3 coding DNA: TGTGCCAGCAGTTACGAGATAGGCGGGAATGGCGAGCAGTACTTC. This codes for CASSYEIGGNGEQYF. This rearrangement joins TRBV6-2 or TRBV6-3 to TRBJ2-7; possibly TRBD2 for D (6 bases). Germline V CDR1 and CDR2: MNHEY, SVGEGT. The V and J ends lost 2 bases and 6 bases respectively, with 17 bases between them. This CDR3 spans 15 amino acids.